Presented here are 29 T cell receptor beta chains from one specimen sequenced in a study of T-cell memory formation after mild COVID-19. TCRdb re-called the 5' RACE reads through MiXCR, storing one row per CDR3 protein. The sample has 350,000 to 500,000 distinct CDR3 sequences; 20% to 25% are singletons. The sequenced sample consisted of PBMCs or a T cell subset sorted from them (not recorded which). The receptors here all came from an adult woman who had mild COVID-19 (a few samples of this study predate the infection). Cell type and time point are not known.

At least ten counts were recorded for this clonotype. The CDR3 DNA reads TGTGCCAGCAGCCAAGATTCGGGGGCTAGCGGGGTCTACGAGCAGTACTTC. This gives the protein CASSQDSGASGVYEQYF. V is TRBV4-2 and J is TRBJ2-7; 9 nucleotides agree with TRBD2. The CDR3 runs 17 residues. CDR1 LGHNA and CDR2 YNFKEQ come from the germline V gene. With 0 bases clipped from V and 3 bases from J, the junction kept 9 bases outside the gene matches.

This clonotype was detected a few times. CDR3 protein: CASRSEGGNPHNEQFF. CDR3 coding DNA: TGTGCCAGCAGGTCAGAAGGGGGGAACCCTCACAATGAGCAGTTCTTC. The chain combines TRBV12-3 or TRBV12-4 with TRBJ2-1; D tentatively fits TRBD1 or TRBD2 (6 bases each). V was trimmed by 6 bases and J by 5 bases, leaving 20 bases between them. CDR3 length: 16 residues.

The genes are TRBV29-1 and TRBJ1-1, with D hard to call. Between the trimmed V and J ends, which lost 4 bases and 5 bases, there was a span of 11 bases. Germline CDR1 is SQVTM and CDR2 is ANQGSEA. CDR3 length equals 12 residues. CDR3 residues: CSVGERGTEAFF. The CDR3 bases are TGCAGCGTTGGTGAGAGAGGAACTGAAGCTTTCTTT.

This clonotype was observed a handful of times. This chain connects TRBV20-1 to TRBJ1-6; D might be TRBD1 (5 bases). CDR3 length equals 15 residues. Per the germline V gene, CDR1 is DFQATT and CDR2 is SNEGSKA (reference sequence). V gave up 0 bases and J gave up 12 bases, with 18 bases separating them. This CDR3 reads CSARDPGTGLGPLHF. In DNA, the CDR3 is TGCAGTGCTAGAGACCCCGGGACGGGGCTAGGACCCCTCCACTTT.

The rearrangement joins TRBV29-1 to TRBJ1-1; the D is unclear. CDR3 length equals 12 residues. In germline, CDR1 is SQVTM, CDR2 ANQGSEA. V was pared by 6 bases and J by 3 bases, with 11 bases between. The CDR3 DNA reads TGCAGCGTAGGATTTTTGGACACTGAAGCTTTCTTT. Translating it yields CSVGFLDTEAFF.

This clonotype showed up just a few times. The chain employs TRBV6-2 or TRBV6-3 and TRBJ2-7; D is unresolved. Trimming took 5 bases from V and 1 from J, leaving 9 bases between them. Germline-derived CDR1 and CDR2 are MNHEY and SVGEGT. The CDR3 is made up of 13 amino acids. CDR3 nucleotides: TGTGCCAGCAGTAGGAGCGCTTCCTACGAGCAGTACTTC. It yields the protein CASSRSASYEQYF.

The chain links TRBV10-3 to TRBJ1-5; weak D call: TRBD1 (6 bases). The V and J ends lost 5 bases and 4 bases respectively, with 12 bases between them. The CDR3 totals 14 residues. Germline lookup yields CDR1 ENHRY and CDR2 SYGVKD. As DNA, the CDR3 is TGTGCCATCAGTACAGGGAATTTTAATCAGCCCCAGCATTTT. Translated: CAISTGNFNQPQHF.

The chain links TRBV6-2 or TRBV6-3 to TRBJ2-5, with TRBD2 as a possible D gene (5 bases). Germline CDR1 is MNHEY and CDR2 is SVGEGT. The CDR3 runs 19 residues. The V end was cut by 5 bases, the J end by 0 bases, with 25 bases between. DNA for the CDR3: TGTGCCAGCAGTCGTCACGGCGCGGGTCGGCGGGCCAACCAAGAGACCCAGTACTTC. It encodes CASSRHGAGRRANQETQYF.

The rearrangement joins TRBV20-1 to TRBJ2-7; D tentatively fits TRBD1 or TRBD2 (5 bases each). Trimming took 1 base from V and 0 from J, leaving 10 bases between them. The CDR3 extends over 14 amino acids. The germline gives CDR1 DFQATT, CDR2 SNEGSKA (reference sequence). CDR3 DNA: TGCAGTGCTAGAGGGGGGAGCCCCTCCTACGAGCAGTACTTC. This translates into CSARGGSPSYEQYF.

The CDR3 sequence is CASSYGSTGSYEQYF. CDR3 DNA sequence: TGTGCCAGCAGTTACGGCTCGACAGGGTCCTACGAGCAGTACTTC. J is TRBJ2-7 and V is TRBV6-5; 7 bases fit TRBD1. Germline V gives CDR1 MNHEY, CDR2 SVGAGI. The CDR3 is 15 amino acids. Germline trimming cut 2 bases from V and 1 base from J; bases unmatched to any gene: 5.

In its sample, this clonotype was seen once. A single base separates this from a much larger clone, so it may be a read error. V usage is TRBV5-1 and J usage is TRBJ2-5, with TRBD1 matching over 7 bases. Germline lookup yields CDR1 SGHRS and CDR2 YFSETQ. The CDR3 extends over 14 amino acids. With 7 bases clipped from V and 5 bases from J, the junction kept 11 bases outside the gene matches. The CDR3 nucleotides are TGCGCCAGCGGCTCGGGACAGCCACAGGAGACCCAGTACTTC. This sequence encodes CASGSGQPQETQYF.

This clonotype came up a few times. This sequence joins TRBV14 and TRBJ2-5; no clear D. The CDR3 sequence is 12 residues long. The V gene's germline CDR1 is SGHDN and CDR2 FVKESK. Trimming removed 0 bases at V and 7 bases at J, with 6 bases between. For the CDR3, the DNA is TGTGCCAGCAGCCAAGATCGCACGACCCAGTACTTC. It is translated as CASSQDRTTQYF.

The J gene is TRBJ2-1, the V gene TRBV12-3 or TRBV12-4, with D possibly matching TRBD2 (7 bases). V dropped 4 bases and J dropped 15 bases, with 25 bases sitting between them. The CDR3 is 15 residues long. The CDR3 is CASSSGGVSLAQRFF. The DNA for the CDR3 is TGTGCCAGCAGTTCGGGGGGCGTCAGTTTGGCGCAGCGGTTCTTC.

V usage is TRBV7-9 and J usage is TRBJ2-5, with D uncertain. The CDR3 is made up of 13 amino acids. Germline V lookup: CDR1 SEHNR, CDR2 FQNEAQ (reference sequence). Trimming cost V 0 bases and J 5 bases, with 7 bases left between them. The CDR3 DNA reads as TGTGCCAGCAGCTTAGCAGGAGATGAGACCCAGTACTTC. Translation gives CASSLAGDETQYF. Full variable domain (outside the CDR3, taken from reference TRBV7-9 and TRBJ2-5): DTGVSQNPRHKITKRGQNVTFRCDPISEHNRLYWYRQTLGQGPEFLTYFQNEAQLEKSRLLSDRFSAERPKGSFSTLEIQRTEQGDSAMYLCASSLAGDETQYFGPGTRLLVL.

This clonotype was seen a few times. V gene TRBV7-3 combines with J gene TRBJ2-1; 15 bases fit TRBD2. CDR3 size: 17 residues. Germline V lookup: CDR1 SGHTA, CDR2 FQGTGA. Trimming cost V 3 bases and J 10 bases; bases outside gene matches: 10. This CDR3 reads CASSLSAGTSGRSEQFF. CDR3 sequence (DNA): TGTGCCAGCAGCTTGTCGGCCGGGACTAGCGGGAGGAGCGAGCAGTTCTTC. Supplemented by reference TRBV7-3 and TRBJ2-1, the full variable domain reads GAGVSQTPSNKVTEKGKYVELRCDPISGHTALYWYRQSLGQGPEFLIYFQGTGAADDSGLPNDRFFAVRPEGSVSTLKIQRTERGDSAVYLCASSLSAGTSGRSEQFFGPGTRLTVL.

This clonotype was detected a few times. This chain links TRBV18 with TRBJ1-1, with D unclear. The germline V and J ends were trimmed by 1 base and 1 base, with 7 bases remaining between them. CDR3 length equals 14 residues. From germline, CDR1 is KGHSH and CDR2 LQKENI. Written as DNA, the CDR3 is TGTGCCAGCTCACCACAAAGTGGGAACACTGAAGCTTTCTTT. This sequence encodes CASSPQSGNTEAFF.

This clonotype was seen at least ten times. The chain uses TRBV7-9 and TRBJ2-4, with D perhaps TRBD1 or TRBD2 (5 bases each). Germline CDR1 and CDR2: SEHNR and FQNEAQ (reference sequence). Trimming removed 1 base at V and 6 bases at J, with 13 bases between. This CDR3 comprises 15 residues. The CDR3 DNA is TGTGCCAGCAGCTTAGTTCCCAGGGACGGAAACATTCAGTACTTC. Protein: CASSLVPRDGNIQYF.

This sequence joins TRBV6-1 and TRBJ1-1; 8 bases match TRBD1. Trimming took 6 bases from V and 4 from J; bases not matched to a gene: 1. The CDR3 totals 12 residues. The V gene's germline CDR1 is MNHNS and CDR2 SASEGT. CDR3 sequence (DNA): TGTGCCAGCAGGGGACAGGTCACTGAAGCTTTCTTT. As protein: CASRGQVTEAFF.

J is TRBJ1-2 and V is TRBV7-9; D is uncertain. Trimming cost V 2 bases and J 4 bases, with 8 bases left between them. Germline CDR1 SEHNR, CDR2 FQNEAQ (reference sequence). This CDR3 has 13 amino acids. The CDR3 reads CASSLFVTYGYTF. The CDR3 nucleotides read TGTGCCAGCAGCTTATTCGTAACCTATGGCTACACCTTC.

This sequence joins TRBV2 and TRBJ2-7; possibly TRBD1 for D (6 bases). The germline gives CDR1 SNHLY, CDR2 FYNNEI. V lost 3 bases, J lost 2 bases, and 14 bases lay in between. The CDR3 length is 15 residues. This CDR3 reads CASSEGRGKPYEQYF. CDR3 DNA: TGTGCCAGCAGTGAGGGCAGGGGCAAACCCTACGAGCAGTACTTC.

This clonotype has a handful of counts. The J gene is TRBJ1-1, the V gene TRBV4-1, with D perhaps matching TRBD1 (5 bases). The CDR3 contains 15 residues. Germline V CDR1 and CDR2: MGHRA, YSYEKL. Trimming pared 2 bases from V and 1 base from J, leaving 11 bases between. The CDR3 nucleotides read TGCGCCAGCAGCCAACTCCGGGGGAAGAACACTGAAGCTTTCTTT. Protein product: CASSQLRGKNTEAFF.

The gene calls are TRBV7-8 and TRBJ1-5; D is possibly TRBD1 (5 bases). The length of the CDR3 is 15 residues. The V gene lost 5 bases and the J gene lost 6 bases, with 17 bases spanning the gap. Looked up from germline, CDR1 is SGHVS and CDR2 is FQNEAQ. The CDR3 nucleotides read TGTGCCAGCAGCCCCCAGGGAAGGGCTGGTCAGCCCCAGCATTTT. Protein: CASSPQGRAGQPQHF.

The CDR3 nucleotides are TGTGCCTGGAGTGGTGGACAGGGTATCAATCAGCCCCAGCATTTT. Residues: CAWSGGQGINQPQHF. This chain uses TRBV30 with TRBJ1-5; 8 bases are a match to TRBD1. The germline V gene encodes CDR1 GTSNPN and CDR2 SVGIG (reference sequence). V lost 1 base, J lost 3 bases, and 5 bases stayed unmatched. The CDR3 covers 15 residues.

The sample holds a few counts of this clonotype. CDR3 loop: CASSSPGTKFQETQYF. CDR3 nucleotides: TGTGCCAGCAGCTCGCCCGGGACCAAATTCCAAGAGACCCAGTACTTC. The chain recombines TRBV7-9 with TRBJ2-5; D could derive from TRBD1 or TRBD2 (5 bases each). V was trimmed by 4 bases and J by 1 base, leaving 16 bases between them. Germline CDR1 and CDR2: SEHNR and FQNEAQ (reference sequence). This CDR3 spans 16 amino acids.

Points on this clonotype: A read error may account for a junction end that differs from germline. This chain connects TRBV7-2 to TRBJ2-1, with TRBD2 matching over 14 bases. The CDR3 has 13 amino acids. Looked up from germline, CDR1 is SGHTA and CDR2 is FQGNSA. Written as DNA, the CDR3 is TGTGCCAGCAGCTTGGCACGGACTAGCGGGGGGAACTTC. This translates into CASSLARTSGGNF.

This chain uses TRBV6-2 or TRBV6-3 with TRBJ2-1, with 8 bases lining up with TRBD1. The length of the CDR3 is 20 residues. In germline, CDR1 is MNHEY, CDR2 SVGEGT. J gave up 3 bases and V 4 bases, and 20 bases lay outside the gene matches. Here the CDR3 DNA reads TGTGCCAGCAGTTTCCCGCATCAGGGGGCGAACCCCAACCGCTACAATGAGCAGTTCTTC. Encoded protein: CASSFPHQGANPNRYNEQFF.

The V call is TRBV10-3, the J call TRBJ2-7, with D possibly TRBD2 on 6 matching bases. The V and J ends lost 6 bases and 3 bases respectively, with 21 bases between them. The CDR3 runs to 16 residues. From germline, CDR1 is ENHRY and CDR2 SYGVKD. The CDR3: CAISNPGSGRYYEQYF. The CDR3 DNA sequence: TGTGCCATCAGCAACCCCGGGAGCGGGCGGTACTACGAGCAGTACTTC.

The CDR3 region has the DNA TGTGCCAGCAGTTACTCAGCGGGGCCCGAGCTTACGCAGTATTTT. Translated: CASSYSAGPELTQYF. V and J are TRBV6-2 or TRBV6-3 and TRBJ2-3; 7 bases fit TRBD2. This CDR3 is built from 15 residues. Looked up from germline, CDR1 is MNHEY and CDR2 is SVGEGT. V lost 0 bases to trimming and J lost 8 bases; unmatched junction nucleotides: 8.

CDR3 in DNA: TGTGCCACCAGGGAGATGGCCGGGACTAGCCGCTACAATGAGCAGTTCTTC. Translated: CATREMAGTSRYNEQFF. The chain employs TRBV15 and TRBJ2-1; 9 nucleotides align to TRBD2. Germline values: CDR1 LNHNV, CDR2 YYDKDF (reference sequence). The CDR3 has 17 amino acids. V lost 6 bases, J lost 3 bases, and 12 bases stayed unmatched.